This passage covers 21 T cell receptor beta chains from one sample sequenced in a study of blood T cell repertoires in COVID-19. The assay was immunoSEQ multiplex PCR, and TCRdb's table has in-frame clones only and misses some. In the table there are 130,000 to 150,000 clones, 88% of which are singletons. The specimen sequenced was peripheral blood. The receptors originated from a woman between 50 and 59 years old with acute or convalescent COVID-19.

On this clone itself: Its ends do not fully match the called genes, so a read error is possible. V gene TRBV18 combines with J gene TRBJ2-7, with no clear D. There are 13 residues in the CDR3. CDR1 and CDR2 from the germline V gene are KGHSH and LQKENI. The CDR3 DNA reads TGTGCCAGCTCACCAGCGGCGGTACGCCGACCACACTTC. Translating it yields CASSPAAVRRPHF.

The CDR3 DNA sequence: TGTGCCAGTAGTTCGAATACCGGGATTTACACTGAAGCTTTCTTT. Protein product: CASSSNTGIYTEAFF. V gene TRBV19 combines with J gene TRBJ1-1; D unresolved. The CDR3 runs 15 residues. V lost 5 bases to trimming and J lost 3 bases, with 16 bases between them. Germline loops: CDR1 LNHDA, CDR2 SQIVND (reference sequence).

This rearrangement joins TRBV7-9 to TRBJ2-7, with 7 bases identical to TRBD1. Looked up from germline, CDR1 is SEHNR and CDR2 is FQNEAQ (reference sequence). CDR3 length: 14 amino acids. The junction had 5 bases not matched to a gene; V was cut back by 4 bases and J by 2 bases. In DNA form, the CDR3 reads TGTGCCAGCAGCTCTACCGGGACAGCCTACGAGCAGTACTTC. It yields the protein CASSSTGTAYEQYF.

The V gene is TRBV11-1, the J gene TRBJ2-3, with 8 bases identical to TRBD2. Germline V CDR1 and CDR2: SGHAT, FQDESV (reference sequence). CDR3 length equals 15 residues. The V and J ends lost 4 bases and 3 bases, in that order; junction bases with no gene match: 6. For the CDR3, the DNA is TGTGCCAGCAGCTACAGCCCGGGGGGGACAGATACGCAGTATTTT. Translating gives CASSYSPGGTDTQYF.

The chain has TRBV5-1 and TRBJ1-2; D perhaps matches TRBD1 (6 bases). With 4 bases removed from V and 1 base from J, the gap between germline ends came to 11 bases. The V gene's germline CDR1 is SGHRS and CDR2 YFSETQ. The CDR3 consists of 14 residues. CDR3 nucleotide sequence: TGCGCCAGCAGCAGTACAGGGCTTAACTATGGCTACACCTTC. It translates to CASSSTGLNYGYTF.

CDR3 residues: CASSPLGQILGNIQYF. CDR3 nucleotides: TGTGCCAGCAGCCCATTGGGACAGATCCTGGGAAACATTCAGTACTTC. The chain uses TRBV7-9 and TRBJ2-4; 7 bases agree with TRBD1. The CDR3 is 16 amino acids. J was trimmed by 6 bases and V by 5 bases; bases with no gene match: 13. Per germline, CDR1 SEHNR and CDR2 FQNEAQ (reference sequence).

This chain connects TRBV27 to TRBJ1-4; no definite D call. V gave up 6 bases and J gave up 4 bases, with 6 bases separating them. Germline CDR1 and CDR2: MNHEY and SMNVEV (reference sequence). The CDR3 has 12 residues. The CDR3 coding sequence is TGTGCCAGCAGAACGGTTAATGAAAAACTGTTTTTT. Translating gives CASRTVNEKLFF.

The chain has TRBV19 and TRBJ2-2; D is unclear. Trimming stripped 5 bases from V and 5 bases from J, with 15 bases between. The length of the CDR3 is 15 residues. Germline V gene data show CDR1 as LNHDA and CDR2 as SQIVND (reference sequence). The CDR3 DNA sequence: TGTGCCAGTAGTCTCGGGTTACCCGTGACCGGGGAGCTGTTTTTT. Translation: CASSLGLPVTGELFF.

V gene TRBV6-5 combines with J gene TRBJ2-3, with D unresolved. The ends were cut back, 2 bases at V and 2 bases at J, with 11 bases in the middle. Germline V gives CDR1 MNHEY, CDR2 SVGAGI. CDR3 length equals 15 residues. The chain's CDR3 is CASSYEAKFTDTQYF. The CDR3 region has the DNA TGTGCCAGCAGTTACGAGGCCAAGTTCACAGATACGCAGTATTTT.

The chain links TRBV19 to TRBJ2-7; TRBD1 is a possible D gene (6 bases). V was pared by 3 bases and J by 4 bases, with 13 bases between. CDR3 size: 14 residues. CDR1 and CDR2 from the germline V gene are LNHDA and SQIVND (reference sequence). CDR3 sequence (DNA): TGTGCCAGTAGTATCGGACAGCCGTTATACGAGCAGTACTTC. Translation gives CASSIGQPLYEQYF.

V is TRBV19 and J is TRBJ1-1; 7 nucleotides agree with TRBD1. The V gene end was trimmed by 5 bases and the J gene end by 5 bases; junction bases not matched to a gene: 11. This CDR3 region has 15 residues. Germline-derived CDR1 and CDR2 are LNHDA and SQIVND (reference sequence). CDR3 bases: TGTGCCAGTAGTGCGATGGAAGGGGGCAGGACTGAAGCTTTCTTT. It yields the protein CASSAMEGGRTEAFF.

V and J are TRBV9 and TRBJ2-1; D might be TRBD2 (5 bases). Trimming left V 0 bases short and J 1 base short, with 8 bases between. The CDR3 sequence is 15 residues long. The germline V gene has CDR1 SGDLS and CDR2 YYNGEE. The CDR3 region is CASSVEGLSYNEQFF. As DNA, the CDR3 is TGTGCCAGCAGCGTAGAAGGACTGTCCTACAATGAGCAGTTCTTC.

The rearrangement joins TRBV11-3 to TRBJ2-2; TRBD2 matches at 8 bases. V dropped 5 bases and J dropped 4; count of bases not matched to a gene: 9. Germline V gives CDR1 SGHNT, CDR2 YENEEA. The CDR3 has 16 amino acids. CDR3: CASSPPNGRATGELFF. CDR3 coding DNA: TGTGCCAGCAGCCCCCCTAACGGGAGGGCCACCGGGGAGCTGTTTTTT. The whole variable domain, remainder taken from reference TRBV11-3 and TRBJ2-2, is EAGVVQSPRYKIIEKKQPVAFWCNPISGHNTLYWYLQNLGQGPELLIRYENEEAVDDSQLPKDRFSAERLKGVDSTLKIQPAELGDSAVYLCASSPPNGRATGELFFGEGSRLTVL.

V is TRBV28 and J is TRBJ1-1, with TRBD1 as a possible D gene (6 bases). Trimming shortened V by 5 bases and J by 5 bases, and 15 bases separated the two germline ends. Germline lookup yields CDR1 MDHEN and CDR2 SYDVKM. There are 14 residues in the CDR3. This chain's CDR3 is CASSPYRVNTEAFF. The CDR3 bases are TGTGCCAGCAGTCCGTACAGGGTAAATACTGAAGCTTTCTTT.

V and J are TRBV7-6 and TRBJ1-6; TRBD1 matches 9 bases. The V gene's germline CDR1 is SGHVS and CDR2 FNYEAQ. The ends lost 2 bases at V and 10 bases at J; junction bases unmatched: 6. This CDR3 comprises 15 residues. CDR3 coding DNA: TGTGCCAGCAGCTTACGGACAGGGGCCAGGTCACCCCTCCACTTT. Translated: CASSLRTGARSPLHF.

The rearrangement joins TRBV28 to TRBJ1-4, with TRBD1 matching 7 bases. Germline V gives CDR1 MDHEN, CDR2 SYDVKM. CDR3 size: 14 residues. Trimming at V came to 6 bases and at J to 8 bases, leaving 9 bases not matched to a gene. In nucleotides, the CDR3 is TGTGCCAGCAGAGGGACAGTGGAAGGAGAAAAACTGTTTTTT. Amino acids: CASRGTVEGEKLFF. Based on the CDR3 plus reference TRBV28 and TRBJ1-4, the full variable domain is DVKVTQSSRYLVKRTGEKVFLECVQDMDHENMFWYRQDPGLGLRLIYFSYDVKMKEKGDIPEGYSVSREKKERFSLILESASTNQTSMYLCASRGTVEGEKLFFGSGTQLSVL.

V and J are TRBV28 and TRBJ1-1; no clear D. The V gene lost 4 bases and the J gene lost 1 base, with 7 bases spanning the gap. Germline lookup yields CDR1 MDHEN and CDR2 SYDVKM. The CDR3 has 13 amino acids. The CDR3 is CASSSPGNTEAFF. DNA of the CDR3: TGTGCCAGCAGTTCTCCAGGGAACACTGAAGCTTTCTTT.

This chain joins TRBV11-3 and TRBJ1-2; 7 bases align to TRBD1. Germline loops: CDR1 SGHNT, CDR2 YENEEA. This CDR3 spans 16 amino acids. Trimming at V came to 6 bases and at J to 4 bases, leaving 14 bases not matched to a gene. The CDR3 sequence is CASRRPTGPLSYGYTF. The CDR3 nucleotides read TGTGCCAGCAGGCGTCCGACAGGGCCCCTGAGCTATGGCTACACCTTC.

This chain uses TRBV12-3 or TRBV12-4 with TRBJ2-7; D not resolved. The ends were cut back, 6 bases at V and 3 bases at J, with 3 bases in the middle. This CDR3 region has 10 residues. CDR3 in amino acids: CASSNYEQYF. The CDR3 nucleotides read TGTGCCAGCAGCAACTACGAGCAGTACTTC.

The rearrangement joins TRBV11-2 to TRBJ1-2; D perhaps matches TRBD1 (6 bases). The CDR3 sequence is 14 residues long. V dropped 1 base and J dropped 0 bases, with 6 bases sitting between them. CDR1 SGHAT and CDR2 FQNNGV come from the germline V gene. The CDR3 coding sequence is TGTGCCAGCAGCTTAGGGACAGCTAACTATGGCTACACCTTC. Amino acids: CASSLGTANYGYTF.

In its sample, this clone was seen once. The chain carries TRBV10-3 and TRBJ2-2; D ambiguous. In germline, CDR1 is ENHRY, CDR2 SYGVKD. The CDR3 length is 13 residues. V gave up 2 bases and J gave up 4 bases, with 5 bases separating them. The CDR3 spells CAISETSTGELFF. Here the CDR3 DNA reads TGTGCCATCAGTGAGACATCCACCGGGGAGCTGTTTTTT.